This entry describes one T cell receptor (beta chain). What it recognizes is unknown. The data belong to a study of graft-versus-host responses after intestinal transplantation. The wider study: Anti-thymocyte globulin induction, then tacrolimus and steroids for about 3 years, went to all recipients.

Some clones are missing from TCRdb's copy, which holds only in-frame ones; the method was immunoSEQ multiplex PCR. This repertoire shows approximately 89,000 clones, 90% to 95% found once; its top ten account for about 1%. The CDR3 has 11 amino acids. Per the germline V gene, CDR1 is SGHNT and CDR2 is YENEEA. Trimming removed 6 bases at V and 2 bases at J, with 5 bases between. The material sequenced was unstimulated CD8+ T cells sorted from spleen or lymph node cells, taken before transplant. The chain joins TRBV11-3 to TRBJ2-7, with D hard to call. The TCR sequence derives from a human donor who was the organ donor for an intestinal transplant. The CDR3 here is CASSSAYEQYF. The CDR3, as DNA: TGTGCCAGCAGTTCCGCCTACGAGCAGTACTTC.